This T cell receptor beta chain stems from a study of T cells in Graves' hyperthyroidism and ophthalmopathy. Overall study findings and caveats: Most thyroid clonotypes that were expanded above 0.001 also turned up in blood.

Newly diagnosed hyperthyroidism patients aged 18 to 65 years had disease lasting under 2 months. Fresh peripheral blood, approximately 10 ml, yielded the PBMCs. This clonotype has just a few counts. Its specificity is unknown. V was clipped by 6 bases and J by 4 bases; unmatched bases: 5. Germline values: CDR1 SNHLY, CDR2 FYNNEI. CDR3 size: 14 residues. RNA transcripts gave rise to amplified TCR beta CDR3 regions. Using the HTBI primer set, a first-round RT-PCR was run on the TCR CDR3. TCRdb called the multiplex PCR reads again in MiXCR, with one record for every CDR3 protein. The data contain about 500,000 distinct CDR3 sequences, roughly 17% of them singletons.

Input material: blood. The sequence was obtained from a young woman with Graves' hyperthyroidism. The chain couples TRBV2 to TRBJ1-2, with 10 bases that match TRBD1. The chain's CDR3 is CASRRDRGGYGYTF. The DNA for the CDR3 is TGTGCCAGCAGGAGGGACAGGGGCGGCTATGGCTACACCTTC.